A single T cell receptor (beta chain) is shown here with its context. The antigen remains unidentified. This entry belongs to a study of cytomegalovirus exposure and HLA in healthy donors. Findings and caveats of the study: Per a later analysis, under 20,000 TCR beta sequences showed association with HLA alleles at 0.05 false discovery rate. The dataset shows that most TCR sequences were rare, while some public TCRs occurred in many donors. Earlier analysis yielded a pattern in which most TCR beta V segments were productive about 87% or about 30% of the time. 150 or so TCR beta chains were listed as cytomegalovirus-associated.

It was with 60 Vbeta and 13 Jbeta primers that the PCR ran. Sequencing used immunoSEQ multiplex PCR; TCRdb keeps in-frame clones, though not all of them. This table holds approximately 190,000 clones, approximately 80% found once. The V end was cut by 6 bases, the J end by 3 bases, with 11 bases between. The CDR3 runs to 13 residues. Germline V lookup: CDR1 SGHTA, CDR2 FQGTGA. The clonotype was recovered from a woman in her forties or fifties in good health and CMV-seropositive. The sequenced sample was PBMCs. This chain uses TRBV7-3 with TRBJ2-5, with D possibly being TRBD2 (5 bases). The chain's CDR3 is CASSRAEEETQYF. The DNA of the CDR3 is TGTGCCAGCAGTAGAGCGGAGGAAGAGACCCAGTACTTC.